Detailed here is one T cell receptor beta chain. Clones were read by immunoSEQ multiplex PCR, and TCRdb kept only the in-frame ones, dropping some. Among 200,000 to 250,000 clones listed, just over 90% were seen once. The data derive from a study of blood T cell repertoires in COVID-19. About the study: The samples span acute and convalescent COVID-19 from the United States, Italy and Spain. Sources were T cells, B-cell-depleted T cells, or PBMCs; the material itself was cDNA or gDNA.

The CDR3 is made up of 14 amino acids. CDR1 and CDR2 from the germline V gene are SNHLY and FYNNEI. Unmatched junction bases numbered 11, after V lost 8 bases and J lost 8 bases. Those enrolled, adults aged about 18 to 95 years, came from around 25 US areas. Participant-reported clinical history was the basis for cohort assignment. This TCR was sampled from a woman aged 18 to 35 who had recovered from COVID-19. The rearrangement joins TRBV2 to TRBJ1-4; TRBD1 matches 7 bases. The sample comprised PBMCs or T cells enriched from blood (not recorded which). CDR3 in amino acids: CASSIEGAHEKLFF. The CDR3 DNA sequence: TGTGCCAGCTCAATCGAGGGGGCGCACGAAAAACTGTTTTTT.